The 10 T cell receptor beta chains below come from one sample, sequenced in a study of shared clonotypes between healthy human individuals. Assay: immunoSEQ multiplex PCR; the TCRdb copy retains only in-frame clones and omits some. This sample has about 490,000 clones; over 60% occur once, and the top ten carry 10% to 15%. Sequences were obtained from PBMCs. These receptors all come from a woman aged 35 to 49 in good health. Some clones in this sample may be carry-over from other donors' samples.

CDR3 in DNA: TGTGCCAGCAAACGGACTCATTCCTACGAGCAGTACTTC. Protein sequence: CASKRTHSYEQYF. The rearrangement joins TRBV2 to TRBJ2-7; tentatively, D is TRBD2 (5 bases). Per germline, CDR1 SNHLY and CDR2 FYNNEI. CDR3 length equals 13 residues. Trimming removed 7 bases from V and 1 base from J, with 11 bases in between.

This chain connects TRBV19 to TRBJ1-2, with D possibly TRBD1 on 5 matching bases. The CDR3 has 16 amino acids. Deletions cut 0 bases from V and 0 bases from J, with 11 bases between. Germline CDR1 and CDR2: LNHDA and SQIVND (reference sequence). CDR3 bases: TGTGCCAGTAGTATAGATGCGGGACCAGCTAACTATGGCTACACCTTC. Translating it yields CASSIDAGPANYGYTF.

This clone was seen more than once but under ten times. Other DNA sequences in the same sample also yield this CDR3. V is TRBV5-4 and J is TRBJ2-7; no clear D. The germline CDR1 and CDR2 sequences are SGHNT and YYREEE (reference sequence). The length of the CDR3 is 12 residues. V was shortened by 0 bases and J by 6 bases, with 7 bases between the two germline ends. The CDR3 nucleotides read TGTGCCAGCAGCTTGGTGGGCTCCGAGCAGTACTTC. Translating gives CASSLVGSEQYF.

The V and J genes are TRBV7-2 and TRBJ2-2, with D perhaps matching TRBD2 (6 bases). Trimming removed 4 bases at V and 3 bases at J, with 15 bases between. Germline V CDR1 and CDR2: SGHTA, FQGNSA. The CDR3 covers 16 residues. The CDR3 region has the DNA TGTGCCAGCAGCTGGGCGGGGATGGTCCACACCGGGGAGCTGTTTTTT. The encoded protein is CASSWAGMVHTGELFF.

The gene calls are TRBV28 and TRBJ2-7; D possibly matches TRBD1 or TRBD2 (7 bases each). Trimming took 6 bases from V and 6 from J, leaving 18 bases between them. Germline CDR1 is MDHEN and CDR2 is SYDVKM. The CDR3 loop spans 14 amino acids. CDR3 DNA: TGTGCCAGCAGAGAGACAGGGAGGGGTCTCGAGCAGTACTTC. Translating gives CASRETGRGLEQYF. Full variable domain (missing parts from reference TRBV28 and TRBJ2-7): DVKVTQSSRYLVKRTGEKVFLECVQDMDHENMFWYRQDPGLGLRLIYFSYDVKMKEKGDIPEGYSVSREKKERFSLILESASTNQTSMYLCASRETGRGLEQYFGPGTRLTVT.

This chain connects TRBV7-3 to TRBJ2-6, with no clear D. This CDR3 comprises 16 residues. Trimming removed 5 bases from V and 1 base from J, with 12 bases in between. Germline V gene lookup returns CDR1 SGHTA and CDR2 FQGTGA. The CDR3 protein is CASSKYSASGANVLTF. The CDR3, as DNA: TGTGCCAGCAGCAAATACTCGGCATCTGGGGCCAACGTCCTGACTTTC.

The chain links TRBV7-7 to TRBJ2-1; 11 bases are shared with TRBD2. Germline assignment: CDR1 SSHAT and CDR2 FNYEAQ (reference sequence). The CDR3 is 15 amino acids. V trimming: 5 bases; J trimming: 4 bases; junction bases outside the gene matches: 4. The CDR3 nucleotides read TGTGCCAGCAGCCCCGGGACTAGCGGTTACAATGAGCAGTTCTTC. It translates to CASSPGTSGYNEQFF.

Regarding this clone: Other DNA sequences in this sample translate to the same CDR3. The chain has TRBV27 and TRBJ1-1; D is unclear. V was pared by 6 bases and J by 1 base, with 9 bases between. The CDR3 runs 13 residues. CDR1 is MNHEY, CDR2 SMNVEV, per germline (reference sequence). CDR3 amino acids: CASSRRENTEAFF. The CDR3 DNA sequence: TGTGCCAGCAGCCGTAGAGAGAACACTGAAGCTTTCTTT.

This clone was counted a single time. The gene calls are TRBV19 and TRBJ2-6, with TRBD1 matching 11 bases. Trimming took 7 bases from V and 4 from J; bases not matched to a gene: 18. The germline V gene has CDR1 LNHDA and CDR2 SQIVND (reference sequence). The CDR3 is made up of 20 amino acids. CDR3 sequence (DNA): TGTGCCAGTATCGATAGATCCCGCGGGACAGGGGGGTCAGGGGCCAACGTCCTGACTTTC. This translates into CASIDRSRGTGGSGANVLTF.

The chain carries TRBV11-2 and TRBJ1-4; weak D call: TRBD1 (6 bases). From germline, CDR1 is SGHAT and CDR2 FQNNGV. The CDR3 runs 15 residues. The V and J ends lost 4 bases and 0 bases respectively, with 9 bases between them. The CDR3 spells CASSSRQATNEKLFF. The CDR3 DNA reads as TGTGCCAGCAGCTCCCGACAGGCAACTAATGAAAAACTGTTTTTT.